This T cell receptor beta chain was profiled in a study of regulatory T cells in long-lasting Graves disease (TCRdb year 2021). In the study overall: To count as having persistent Graves' disease, a patient had to have received antithyroid drug treatment for over 5 years with TSH receptor autoantibodies remaining persistently positive. Peripheral blood TCR sequencing and RNA sequencing compared persistent Graves' disease patients with newly diagnosed Graves' disease patients. On average, persistent Graves' disease patients in the clinical cohort had been on antithyroid drugs for approximately ten years. The study took place in China and was registered as a clinical trial. A total of about 33 samples underwent TCR sequencing, from roughly 13 patients with persistent Graves' disease and 20 or so patients with newly diagnosed Graves' disease. The paper as a whole reports these results and caveats: Sequencing and analysis were restricted to the TCR beta chain. Peripheral blood alone was examined, since thyroid tissue, which constituted the primary lesion, could not be accessed. Compared with newly diagnosed patients, persistent Graves' disease patients had lower TCR Shannon entropy and fewer highly expanded clones, which suggests clonal expansion. Persistent disease showed preferential use of TRBV28, TRBJ1-2 and TRBJ2-5, whereas newly diagnosed disease favored TRBV20-1 and TRBJ2-1. A larger number of public clonotypes was shared among persistent patients (2,741) than among newly diagnosed patients (about 990). The authors noted that the small sample size was a limitation that may lower accuracy.

The library was prepared using multiplex PCR. The reads were generated on an Illumina HiSeq 4000. To build TCR beta libraries, CDR3 regions were amplified by Arm-PCR using iRepertoire HTBI primers. Before sequencing, the PCR products underwent gel purification. In the paper's pipeline: Across samples, around 58 TRBV and roughly 15 TRBJ segments were identified and used for gene usage analysis of CDR3 amino acid clonotypes. Filtered high-quality paired reads were merged into contigs using COPE and FqMerger. BLAST was used to align contigs to IMGT TRBV, TRBD and TRBJ reference genes, and CDR3 was defined according to IMGT. Clonotypes above 0.1% frequency were classified as highly expanded clones. Shannon entropy was used to measure repertoire diversity, and the Gini coefficient was used to measure V-J evenness. Public clonotypes were defined as clonotypes shared by more than one individual. The public reads were reanalyzed by TCRdb: fastp trimming at Q25, MiXCR alignment, in-frame beta chains only. Records with the same CDR3 protein are collapsed into one entry carrying the most frequent genes and DNA. TCRdb's processing, not the study's, gives the V and J calls here. The sample yields 350,000 to 500,000 distinct CDR3 sequences; over 20% were counted once. 14% of the sample rests with the top ten.

The time point label on this specimen signifies: persistent/refractory GD, antithyroid drugs over 5 years with positive TRAb. For both TCR sequencing and RNA sequencing, RNA was extracted from PBMCs using TRIzol. Graves' disease was diagnosed according to American Thyroid Association guidelines. Recruitment of patients was carried out at an endocrinology department in Xi'an, China. From each patient, about 9 milliliters of peripheral blood was collected into an EDTA anticoagulant tube. Ficoll Paque Plus density gradient separation was used to isolate PBMCs, and no further T cell sorting was performed. RNA quality was checked with an Agilent 2100 Bioanalyzer and agarose gel, and concentration with a NanoDrop 2000. Including the terminal cysteine and phenylalanine, the CDR3 comprises 16 residues. Kept here is only the CDR3 DNA, which spans 48 bases and is read in frame from base 1. In the germline V gene (reference sequence), CDR1 corresponds to MNHEY and CDR2 to SMNVEV. V sheds 2 bases and J sheds 0 bases, leaving 11 bases between their ends.

The sample holds many counts of this clonotype. This receptor's antigen is unknown. Base qualities are not provided; no much larger clone lies one nucleotide away. The V and J genes are TRBV27 and TRBJ1-5, with TRBD1 as a weak D call on 5 bases. The origin of this receptor is a female donor with Graves disease. This specimen consisted of peripheral blood mononuclear cells (PBMCs), obtained when the disease was refractory, from a patient treated with antithyroid drugs. The DNA is as follows: TGTGCCAGCAGTTTACGCGGGGGGAATAGCAATCAGCCCCAGCATTTT. Translated, this is CASSLRGGNSNQPQHF.